The entry below describes one T cell receptor beta chain. Trimming removed 3 bases at V and 4 bases at J, with 13 bases between. CDR1 and CDR2 from the germline V gene are SGHRS and YFSETQ. This CDR3 is built from 14 residues. This sample is drawn from a study of radiotherapy plus CTLA-4 blockade in lung cancer. Whole-study context: In less than 20% of patients, objective responses were seen; 25% to 40% had disease control.

Assay: immunoSEQ multiplex PCR; the TCRdb copy retains only in-frame clones and omits some. Of tens of thousands of clones in the sample, about four fifths were seen once. Here the sequenced sample was peripheral blood, taken from a patient treated with radiotherapy plus ipilimumab. The chain recombines TRBV5-1 with TRBJ1-2, with D perhaps matching TRBD1 (6 bases). This clonotype was obtained from a human donor with non-small cell lung cancer that progressed on radiotherapy plus ipilimumab. The CDR3 region has the DNA TGCGCCAGCAGCTCGAACGCAGGGGCCTATGGCTACACCTTC. Its translation: CASSSNAGAYGYTF.